Listed here are 17 T cell receptor beta chains from one sample, sequenced in a study of a mutant IDH1 vaccine in newly diagnosed glioma. The time point: week 35, safety follow-up. Doses comprised 300 ug of mutant IDH1 20-mer peptide each, plus topical imiquimod. The antigens these receptors bind are not known. Generated by immunoSEQ multiplex PCR, the TCRdb table keeps only in-frame clones and is missing some. Among approximately 50,000 clones listed, roughly four fifths were seen once. The source material was PBMCs, sampled from a glioma patient whose treatment included an IDH1 peptide vaccine. All receptors derive from a man between 40 and 49 years old with glioma.

J is TRBJ2-1 and V is TRBV19; a weak D match, TRBD2 (6 bases). Germline CDR1 and CDR2: LNHDA and SQIVND (reference sequence). The length of the CDR3 is 13 residues. With 6 bases removed from V and 4 bases from J, the gap between germline ends came to 10 bases. The CDR3: CASSPGLYNEQFF. The CDR3 bases are TGTGCCAGTAGCCCGGGACTTTACAATGAGCAGTTCTTC.

This chain uses TRBV19 with TRBJ2-2; D may correspond to TRBD1 or TRBD2 (6 bases each). Deletions cut 9 bases from V and 4 bases from J, with 21 bases between. CDR3 size: 16 residues. Germline-derived CDR1 and CDR2 are LNHDA and SQIVND (reference sequence). CDR3 protein: CASSPLGGAGTGELFF. The CDR3 DNA sequence: TGTGCCAGCAGTCCCCTGGGGGGCGCGGGCACCGGGGAGCTGTTTTTT.

This chain connects TRBV6-6 to TRBJ2-3; D might be TRBD1 (6 bases). With 6 bases removed from V and 0 bases from J, the gap between germline ends came to 13 bases. Looked up from germline, CDR1 is MNHNY and CDR2 is SVGAGI (reference sequence). The CDR3 has 15 residues. CDR3 loop: CASSSRTASTDTQYF. In DNA, the CDR3 is TGTGCCAGCAGCTCCCGGACAGCTAGCACAGATACGCAGTATTTT.

The chain carries TRBV5-1 and TRBJ2-3; D remains ambiguous. CDR1 is SGHRS and CDR2 is YFSETQ in the germline V gene. Trimming removed 4 bases from V and 0 bases from J, with 9 bases in between. There are 14 residues in the CDR3. As DNA, the CDR3 is TGCGCCAGCAGCCCCGGGCCGAGCACAGATACGCAGTATTTT. Residues: CASSPGPSTDTQYF.

The chain uses TRBV7-9 and TRBJ1-1; 7 nucleotides align to TRBD1. This CDR3 comprises 16 residues. Per germline, CDR1 SEHNR and CDR2 FQNEAQ (reference sequence). J lost 3 bases, V lost 4 bases, and 11 bases had no gene match. The chain's CDR3 is CASSSYRDSGDTEAFF. The CDR3 region has the DNA TGTGCCAGCAGCTCTTACCGGGACAGTGGGGACACTGAAGCTTTCTTT.

The chain is built from TRBV10-1 and TRBJ1-1, with D unresolved. This CDR3 has 16 residues. Deletions cut 2 bases from V and 0 bases from J, with 13 bases between. The germline CDR1 and CDR2 sequences are WNHNN and SYGVQD (reference sequence). The CDR3 loop is CASSEGSQIMNTEAFF. Written as DNA, the CDR3 is TGCGCCAGCAGTGAGGGAAGCCAGATCATGAACACTGAAGCTTTCTTT.

The chain is built from TRBV4-1 and TRBJ2-1; TRBD2 agrees at 12 bases. V shed 3 bases, J shed 0 bases, and the junction held 6 bases outside the gene matches. Germline CDR1 and CDR2: MGHRA and YSYEKL. The CDR3 runs 18 residues. CDR3 nucleotides: TGCGCCAGCAGCCAGGCCACTAGCGGGGGGACCTCCTACAATGAGCAGTTCTTC. Protein sequence: CASSQATSGGTSYNEQFF.

The V call is TRBV4-3, the J call TRBJ1-2, with TRBD1 matching 7 bases. J was trimmed by 8 bases and V by 3 bases; bases with no gene match: 15. Germline CDR1 reads LGHNA; CDR2 reads YSLEER. CDR3 length: 16 amino acids. The CDR3 region is CASSHNFRQGKLGYTF. The CDR3, as DNA: TGCGCCAGCAGCCACAATTTCCGACAGGGCAAGTTGGGCTACACCTTC.

This clone was counted a single time. The rearrangement uses TRBV19 and TRBJ2-1, with 10 bases that match TRBD2. The CDR3 is 17 residues long. V was clipped by 4 bases and J by 0 bases; unmatched bases: 6. The V gene's germline CDR1 is LNHDA and CDR2 SQIVND (reference sequence). Here the CDR3 reads CASSKGLAGDSYNEQFF. CDR3 in DNA: TGTGCCAGTAGTAAGGGGCTAGCGGGAGACTCCTACAATGAGCAGTTCTTC.

The V call is TRBV7-8, the J call TRBJ2-7; 7 positions match TRBD2. Germline trimming cut 5 bases from V and 3 bases from J; bases unmatched to any gene: 4. Germline assignment: CDR1 SGHVS and CDR2 FQNEAQ. There are 13 residues in the CDR3. The CDR3 is CASSRTRDYEQYV. DNA of the CDR3: TGTGCCAGCAGCCGGACTAGGGACTACGAGCAGTACGTC.

The V call is TRBV7-9, the J call TRBJ2-1; D is uncertain. Trimming took off 6 bases at V and 0 bases at J, with 15 bases between the two ends. The V gene's germline CDR1 is SEHNR and CDR2 FQNEAQ (reference sequence). This CDR3 is 16 amino acids long. The CDR3 nucleotides are TGTGCCAGCAGTCCGGGCAACGGAACCTCCTACAATGAGCAGTTCTTC. It is translated as CASSPGNGTSYNEQFF. The complete variable domain, with remaining parts taken from reference TRBV7-9 and TRBJ2-1, reads DTGVSQNPRHKITKRGQNVTFRCDPISEHNRLYWYRQTLGQGPEFLTYFQNEAQLEKSRLLSDRFSAERPKGSFSTLEIQRTEQGDSAMYLCASSPGNGTSYNEQFFGPGTRLTVL.

The chain uses TRBV9 and TRBJ1-5; the D gene is possibly TRBD1 (5 bases). V was pared by 4 bases and J by 2 bases, with 13 bases between. The CDR3 sequence is 15 residues long. In germline, CDR1 is SGDLS, CDR2 YYNGEE. CDR3 region: CASSSGGRGNQPQHF. CDR3 coding DNA: TGTGCCAGCAGCTCCGGTGGCAGGGGCAATCAGCCCCAGCATTTT.

The V call is TRBV6-5, the J call TRBJ1-3; 8 bases fit TRBD1. Trimming cost V 2 bases and J 3 bases; bases outside gene matches: 6. The CDR3 covers 16 residues. Germline values: CDR1 MNHEY, CDR2 SVGAGI. CDR3 coding DNA: TGTGCCAGCAGTTACGGACAGGGTTGGGGTGGAAACACCATATATTTT. Protein sequence: CASSYGQGWGGNTIYF.

Sample share makes this clone medium-sized. The chain combines TRBV10-3 with TRBJ1-5, with D uncertain. Germline-derived CDR1 and CDR2 are ENHRY and SYGVKD. This CDR3 has 12 residues. V lost 6 bases and J lost 1, with 4 bases in between. The CDR3 DNA is TGTGCCATCAGCGAAAGCAATCAGCCCCAGCATTTT. Protein product: CAISESNQPQHF.

The rearrangement links TRBV30 to TRBJ2-5; D gene uncertain. Trimming removed 3 bases from V and 3 bases from J, with 5 bases in between. CDR3 length equals 11 residues. Looked up from germline, CDR1 is GTSNPN and CDR2 is SVGIG (reference sequence). CDR3 sequence reads: CAWREKETQYF. CDR3 coding DNA: TGTGCCTGGAGGGAGAAAGAGACCCAGTACTTC.

J is TRBJ1-6 and V is TRBV19, with a possible D match to TRBD1 (6 bases). V was shortened by 3 bases and J by 7 bases, with 7 bases between the two germline ends. The germline CDR1 and CDR2 sequences are LNHDA and SQIVND (reference sequence). This CDR3 comprises 13 residues. The CDR3 loop is CASSIQGNSPLHF. The CDR3 nucleotides read TGTGCCAGTAGTATTCAGGGGAATTCACCCCTCCACTTT.

The gene calls are TRBV19 and TRBJ2-1, with unresolved D. Trimming stripped 5 bases from V and 6 bases from J, with 11 bases between. Germline CDR1 reads LNHDA; CDR2 reads SQIVND (reference sequence). The CDR3 has 13 amino acids. The CDR3 DNA follows: TGTGCCAGTAGTGTGACCAGTCCCAATGAGCAGTTCTTC. Encoded protein: CASSVTSPNEQFF.